This T cell receptor (beta chain) was retrieved from a study of control samples from healthy donors and cancer patients. CDR1 is GTSNPN, CDR2 SVGIG, per germline (reference sequence). This CDR3 spans 14 amino acids. V was pared by 2 bases and J by 10 bases, with 8 bases of the junction left unmatched. The repertoire was sequenced with immunoSEQ multiplex PCR; TCRdb's copy has only in-frame clones and lacks some. The sample holds around 63,000 clones; more than 70% are singletons and the top ten take around 2%. This clone was detected only a few times. The chain combines TRBV30 with TRBJ1-6, with 7 bases matching TRBD1. The sequenced sample was PBMCs. The receptor was isolated from a woman aged 45-65 years with head and neck cancer. The DNA of the CDR3 is TGTGCCTGGAGTCTGGGACAGTTGGACTCACCCCTCCACTTT. It encodes CAWSLGQLDSPLHF.